This TCR beta chain was profiled in a study of OX40 agonist ivuxolimab in advanced cancers. Study background: Ivuxolimab is a fully human IgG2 antibody that activates OX40 (CD134).

A word on this clone: The antigen is undetermined.

The table came from immunoSEQ multiplex PCR; TCRdb's copy has only in-frame clones and leaves some out. Of approximately 65,000 clones in the sample, about nine tenths were seen once. Study outcomes and limitations: Part of the nonresponder group also had normalized T-cell clonal expansion that was low. Partial responders at 0.1-3.0 mg/kg had among the lowest clonal expansion. There were, on average, more expanded clones in CD8+ T cells than in CD4+.

Germline V gene data show CDR1 as MDHEN and CDR2 as SYDVKM. The V segment lost 3 bases and the J segment 7 bases; nucleotides outside the gene matches: 6. This CDR3 comprises 14 residues. This specimen was CD4+ or CD8+ T cells sorted from blood, taken in a trial of the OX40 agonist ivuxolimab. This sequence originates from an adult with an advanced solid tumor such as melanoma, head and neck, liver or kidney cancer. This chain links TRBV28 with TRBJ2-3, with 8 bases identical to TRBD2. DNA for the CDR3: TGTGCCAGCAGTTTTGTAAGCGGGAGCAATACGCAGTATTTT. Its protein product is CASSFVSGSNTQYF.